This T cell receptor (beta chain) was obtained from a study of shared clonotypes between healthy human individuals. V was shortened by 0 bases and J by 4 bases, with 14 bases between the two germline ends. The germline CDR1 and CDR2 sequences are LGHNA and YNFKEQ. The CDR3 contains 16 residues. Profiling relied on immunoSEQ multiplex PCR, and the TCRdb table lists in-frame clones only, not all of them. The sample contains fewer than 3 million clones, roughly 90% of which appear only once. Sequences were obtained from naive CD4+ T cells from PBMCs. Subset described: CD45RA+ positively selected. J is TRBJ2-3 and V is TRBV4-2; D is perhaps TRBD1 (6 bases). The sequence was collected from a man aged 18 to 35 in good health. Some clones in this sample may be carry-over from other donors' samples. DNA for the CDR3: TGTGCCAGCAGCCAAGATAGGGGGATAGGAGCAGATACGCAGTATTTT. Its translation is CASSQDRGIGADTQYF.